This T cell receptor beta chain was sequenced for a study of control samples from healthy donors and cancer patients. The length of the CDR3 is 17 residues. Trimming left V 6 bases short and J 6 bases short, with 26 bases between. Germline V gene data show CDR1 as SGHRS and CDR2 as YFSETQ. TCRdb's table, derived via immunoSEQ multiplex PCR, lists solely in-frame clones and lacks some. Of 110,000 or so clones in the sample, around 89% were seen once. The sequencing input was blood. The clonotype originates from a man aged 45-60 years in good health. The rearrangement joins TRBV5-1 to TRBJ2-3; TRBD2 might be the D (7 bases). The DNA for the CDR3 is TGCGCCAGCACCCCTGGACCTCGGGGGGCCCGCCAGGATACGCAGTATTTT. It is translated as CASTPGPRGARQDTQYF.